The clone carrying this TCR beta chain has ten or more counts. Its target is not known. Regarding time point: sample taken at primary tumor resection. There were some 76 donors, all of them untreated patients with early-stage non-small cell lung cancer. Unsorted samples of tumor, nontumor lung or frozen PBMC had their whole RNA sequenced. This sample is drawn from a study of spatial heterogeneity in lung cancer. The wider study: Sequence detection consistently recorded a greater number of beta-chain than alpha-chain sequences.

General study results and limits: Estimation of coverage gave values of about 7% for alpha and approximately 13% for beta chains in tumor T cells. In tumors, expanded intratumoral alpha and beta TCR counts tracked mutation counts.

Via MiXCR, TCRdb re-called the 5' RACE reads, giving one row per CDR3 protein. The table lists 15,000 to 20,000 distinct CDR3 sequences, roughly 5.7% of them singletons. The clonotype comes from a male donor with early-stage non-small cell lung cancer. The sample was lung tumor tissue, taken at surgery.

For the CDR3, the DNA is TGTGCCAGCACCCCCGTGGGTAGCGCACATACGCAGTATTTT. Amino acids: CASTPVGSAHTQYF. The chain uses TRBV12-3 or TRBV12-4 and TRBJ2-3; perhaps TRBD2 as D (5 bases). There are 14 residues in the CDR3. The V end lost 7 bases, the J end lost 7 bases, and 18 bases lay between the germline ends.